The source of this T cell receptor beta chain is a study of shared clonotypes between healthy human individuals. CDR3 length: 17 residues. Germline values: CDR1 GTSNPN, CDR2 SVGIG (reference sequence). V dropped 1 base and J dropped 0 bases, with 13 bases sitting between them. Investigators divided CD4+ cells into CD45RA+ naive and CD45RA-negative memory subsets. TCRdb keeps only in-frame clones here, not all; method: immunoSEQ multiplex PCR. The table has over 2 million clones, 85% to 95% seen once. The origin of this receptor is a man younger than 35 in good health. Sequences were obtained from naive CD4+ T cells sorted from blood. Subset of the sample: CD45RA+ positively selected. The V and J genes are TRBV30 and TRBJ1-6; D remains unclear. DNA for the CDR3: TGTGCCTGGAGTGCCCCCCAGGTACTCTCCTATAATTCACCCCTCCACTTT. Its translation: CAWSAPQVLSYNSPLHF.